This TCR beta chain was sequenced in a study of T cell repertoires in cytomegalovirus infection. Via MiXCR, TCRdb re-called the reads, giving one row per CDR3 protein. Among a few hundred thousand distinct CDR3 sequences listed, about 33% were seen once. On this clonotype: Its matching antigen is unknown.

CDR1 is SGHTA, CDR2 FQGNSA, per germline. CDR3 length: 16 residues. J was trimmed by 5 bases and V by 5 bases; bases with no gene match: 8. Overall study results and limits: Carriage of CMV together with the relevant HLA was identifiable through cumulative public TCR beta family frequency.

This chain connects TRBV7-2 to TRBJ2-3; the match to TRBD2 covers 12 bases. This TCR was recovered from a human donor in good health (CMV status not recorded). Some clones in this sample may be carry-over from other donors' samples. Source: cultured PBMCs, taken from culture after CMV antigen stimulation. The CDR3 bases are TGTGCCAGCAGCCCGAGGACTAGCGGGATGGTAGATACGCAGTATTTT. Residues: CASSPRTSGMVDTQYF.